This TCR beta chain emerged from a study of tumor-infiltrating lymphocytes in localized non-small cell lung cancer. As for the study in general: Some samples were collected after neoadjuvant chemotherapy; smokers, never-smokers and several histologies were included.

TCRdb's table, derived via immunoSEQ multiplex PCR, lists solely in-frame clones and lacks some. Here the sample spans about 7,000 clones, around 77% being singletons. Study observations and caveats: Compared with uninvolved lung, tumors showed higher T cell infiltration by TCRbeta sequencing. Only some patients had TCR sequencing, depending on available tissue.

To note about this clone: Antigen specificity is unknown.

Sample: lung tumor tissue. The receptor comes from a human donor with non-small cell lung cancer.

The CDR3 nucleotides read TGCAGTGCGGAATTGAGTGAGACCCAGTACTTC. Translation gives CSAELSETQYF. The chain couples TRBV20-1 to TRBJ2-5; D uncertain. The CDR3 loop spans 11 amino acids. CDR1 DFQATT and CDR2 SNEGSKA come from the germline V gene (reference sequence). Trimming removed 6 bases at V and 5 bases at J, with 10 bases between.